This T cell receptor beta chain emerged from a study of blood T cells in healthy people across ages. Study outcomes and limitations: Since the PBMCs were unsorted, naive and antigen-experienced cells could not be conclusively compared. Diversity of TCR beta per million T cells declined in a roughly linear way with age.

A sample-barcoded 5' primer and a J-beta primer mix were used in a second PCR of about 6 to 12 cycles. At least 2.5 million CDR3-containing paired-end reads were obtained per sample. MiXCR, applied by TCRdb to the 5' RACE reads, yields one record per CDR3 protein. The sample gives about 1.8 million distinct CDR3 sequences, roughly 52% of which show up once; around 2.1% is in the top ten. Per germline, CDR1 DFQATT and CDR2 SNEGSKA (reference sequence). The length of the CDR3 is 12 residues. V dropped 4 bases and J dropped 6; count of bases not matched to a gene: 3. A few counts support this clonotype. Antigen: not known. At least 7 million PBMCs were isolated per sample.

Sequencing used blood. This sequence originates from a woman in her forties in good health. The rearrangement joins TRBV20-1 to TRBJ2-1, with TRBD1 matching over 7 bases. The CDR3 is CSATDRANEQFF. Written as DNA, the CDR3 is TGCAGTGCTACCGACAGGGCCAATGAGCAGTTCTTC.